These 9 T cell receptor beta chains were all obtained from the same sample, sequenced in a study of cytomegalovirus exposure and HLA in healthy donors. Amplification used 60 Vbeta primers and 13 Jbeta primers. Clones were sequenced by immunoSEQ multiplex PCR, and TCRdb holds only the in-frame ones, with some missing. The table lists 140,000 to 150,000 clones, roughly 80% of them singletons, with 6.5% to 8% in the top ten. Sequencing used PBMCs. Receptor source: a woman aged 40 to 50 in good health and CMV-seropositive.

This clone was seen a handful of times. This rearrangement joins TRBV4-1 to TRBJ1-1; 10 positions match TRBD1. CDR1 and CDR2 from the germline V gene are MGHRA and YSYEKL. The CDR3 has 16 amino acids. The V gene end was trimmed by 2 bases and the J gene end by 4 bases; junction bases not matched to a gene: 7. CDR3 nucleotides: TGCGCCAGCAGCCAAAAGGGACAGGGGCTTTCCACTGAAGCTTTCTTT. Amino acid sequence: CASSQKGQGLSTEAFF.

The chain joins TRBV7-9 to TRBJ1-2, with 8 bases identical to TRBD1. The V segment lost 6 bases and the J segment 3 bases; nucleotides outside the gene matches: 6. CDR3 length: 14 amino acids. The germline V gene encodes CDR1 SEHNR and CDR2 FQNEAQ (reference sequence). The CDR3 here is CASSSDRAYYGYTF. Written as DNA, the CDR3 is TGTGCCAGCAGTTCGGACAGGGCCTACTATGGCTACACCTTC.

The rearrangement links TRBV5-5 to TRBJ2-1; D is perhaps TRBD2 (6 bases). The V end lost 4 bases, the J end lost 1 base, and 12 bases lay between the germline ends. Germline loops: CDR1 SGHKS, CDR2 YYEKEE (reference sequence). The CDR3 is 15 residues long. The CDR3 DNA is TGTGCCAGCAGCGTTAGCGGTGGATCCTACAATGAGCAGTTCTTC. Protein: CASSVSGGSYNEQFF.

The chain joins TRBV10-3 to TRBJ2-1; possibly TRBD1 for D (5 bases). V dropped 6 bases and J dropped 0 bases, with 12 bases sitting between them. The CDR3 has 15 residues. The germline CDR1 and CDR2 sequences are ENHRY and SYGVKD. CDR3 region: CAIRPTVFSYNEQFF. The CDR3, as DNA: TGTGCCATCAGGCCGACAGTTTTCTCCTACAATGAGCAGTTCTTC.

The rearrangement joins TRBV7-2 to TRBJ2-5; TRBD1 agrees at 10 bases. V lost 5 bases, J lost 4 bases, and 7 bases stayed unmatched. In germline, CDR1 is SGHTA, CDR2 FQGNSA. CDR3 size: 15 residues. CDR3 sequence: CASSQPGQGRETQYF. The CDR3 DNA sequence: TGTGCCAGCAGCCAACCGGGACAGGGGAGAGAGACCCAGTACTTC. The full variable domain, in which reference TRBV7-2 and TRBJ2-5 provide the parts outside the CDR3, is GAGVSQSPSNKVTEKGKDVELRCDPISGHTALYWYRQSLGQGLEFLIYFQGNSAPDKSGLPSDRFSAERTGGSVSTLTIQRTQQEDSAVYLCASSQPGQGRETQYFGPGTRLLVL.

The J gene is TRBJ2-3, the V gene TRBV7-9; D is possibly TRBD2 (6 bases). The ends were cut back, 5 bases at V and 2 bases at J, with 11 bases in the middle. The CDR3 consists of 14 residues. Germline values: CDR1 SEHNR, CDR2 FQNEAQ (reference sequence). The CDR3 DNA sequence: TGTGCCAGCAGCGTTAGCGGCTCCACAGATACGCAGTATTTT. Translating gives CASSVSGSTDTQYF.

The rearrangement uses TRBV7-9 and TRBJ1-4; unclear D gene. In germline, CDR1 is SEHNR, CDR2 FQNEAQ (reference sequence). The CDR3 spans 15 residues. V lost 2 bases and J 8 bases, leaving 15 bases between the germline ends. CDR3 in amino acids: CASSLRVEAVEKLFF. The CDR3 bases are TGTGCCAGCAGCTTAAGGGTGGAGGCGGTCGAAAAACTGTTTTTT.

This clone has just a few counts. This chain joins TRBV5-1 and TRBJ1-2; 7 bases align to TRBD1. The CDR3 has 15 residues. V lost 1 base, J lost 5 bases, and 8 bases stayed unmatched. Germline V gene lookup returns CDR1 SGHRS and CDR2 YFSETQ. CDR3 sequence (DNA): TGCGCCAGCAGCTTGTTCGAGGGGGCGAATTATGGCTACACCTTC. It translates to CASSLFEGANYGYTF.

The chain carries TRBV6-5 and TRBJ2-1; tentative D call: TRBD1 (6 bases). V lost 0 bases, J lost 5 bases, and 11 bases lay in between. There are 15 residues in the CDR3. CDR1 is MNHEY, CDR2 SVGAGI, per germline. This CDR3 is CASSYSIQGHNEQFF. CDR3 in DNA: TGTGCCAGCAGTTACTCGATTCAGGGGCACAATGAGCAGTTCTTC.